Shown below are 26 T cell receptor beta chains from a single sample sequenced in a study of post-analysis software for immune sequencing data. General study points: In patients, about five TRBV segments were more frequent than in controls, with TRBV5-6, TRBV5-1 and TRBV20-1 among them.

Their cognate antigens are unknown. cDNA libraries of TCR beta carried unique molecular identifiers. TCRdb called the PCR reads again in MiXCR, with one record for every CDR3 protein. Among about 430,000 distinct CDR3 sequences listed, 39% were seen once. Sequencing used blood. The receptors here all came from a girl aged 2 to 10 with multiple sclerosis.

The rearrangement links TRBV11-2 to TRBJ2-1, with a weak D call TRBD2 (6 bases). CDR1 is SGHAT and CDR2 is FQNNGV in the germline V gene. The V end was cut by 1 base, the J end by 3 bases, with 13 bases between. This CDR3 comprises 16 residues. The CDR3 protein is CASSLAPTGSYNEQFF. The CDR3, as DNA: TGTGCCAGCAGCTTAGCCCCCACCGGGAGCTACAATGAGCAGTTCTTC.

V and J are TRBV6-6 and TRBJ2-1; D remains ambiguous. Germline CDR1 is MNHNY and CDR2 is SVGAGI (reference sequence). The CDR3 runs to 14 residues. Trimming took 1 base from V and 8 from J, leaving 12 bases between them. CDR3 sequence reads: CASSYFIEKDEQFF. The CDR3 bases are TGTGCCAGCAGTTACTTCATAGAGAAGGATGAGCAGTTCTTC.

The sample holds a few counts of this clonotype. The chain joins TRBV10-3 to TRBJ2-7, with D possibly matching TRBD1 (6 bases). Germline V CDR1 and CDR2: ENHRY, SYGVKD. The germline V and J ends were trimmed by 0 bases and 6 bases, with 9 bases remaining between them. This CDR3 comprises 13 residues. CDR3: CAISESTGREQYF. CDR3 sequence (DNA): TGTGCCATCAGTGAGTCAACAGGGCGCGAGCAGTACTTC.

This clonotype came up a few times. CDR3 sequence (DNA): TGTGCCAGCAGCTTAGGGTCGGGGCGCCAAGAGACCCAGTACTTC. Protein: CASSLGSGRQETQYF. V gene TRBV7-8 combines with J gene TRBJ2-5; the D call may be TRBD1 or TRBD2 (5 bases each). The CDR3 extends over 15 amino acids. V dropped 1 base and J dropped 1 base, with 10 bases sitting between them. CDR1 SGHVS and CDR2 FQNEAQ come from the germline V gene.

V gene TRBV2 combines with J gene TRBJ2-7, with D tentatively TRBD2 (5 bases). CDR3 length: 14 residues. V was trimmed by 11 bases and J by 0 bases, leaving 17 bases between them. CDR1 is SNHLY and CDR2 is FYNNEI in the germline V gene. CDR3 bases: TGTGCCGGCGGGCCATCGAGGGCCTCCTACGAGCAGTACTTC. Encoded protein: CAGGPSRASYEQYF.

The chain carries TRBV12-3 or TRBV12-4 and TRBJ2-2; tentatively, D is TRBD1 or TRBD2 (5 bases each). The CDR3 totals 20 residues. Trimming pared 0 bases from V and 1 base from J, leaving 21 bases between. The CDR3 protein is CASSLAWDGNPNLNTGELFF. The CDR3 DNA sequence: TGTGCCAGCAGTTTAGCTTGGGACGGGAACCCAAATTTGAACACCGGGGAGCTGTTTTTT.

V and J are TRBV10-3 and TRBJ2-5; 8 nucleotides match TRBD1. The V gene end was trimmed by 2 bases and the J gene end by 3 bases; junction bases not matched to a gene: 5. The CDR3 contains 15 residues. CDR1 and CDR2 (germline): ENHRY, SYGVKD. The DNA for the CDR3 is TGTGCCATCAGTGAGCCGTCGACAGGGGAAGAGACCCAGTACTTC. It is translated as CAISEPSTGEETQYF.

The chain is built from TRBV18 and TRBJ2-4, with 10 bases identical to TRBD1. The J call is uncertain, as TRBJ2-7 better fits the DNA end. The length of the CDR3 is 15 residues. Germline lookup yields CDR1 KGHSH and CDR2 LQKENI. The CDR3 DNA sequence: TGTGCCAGCTCAGAGGCGACAGGGGGCTTCAACGAGCAGTACTTC. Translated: CASSEATGGFNEQYF.

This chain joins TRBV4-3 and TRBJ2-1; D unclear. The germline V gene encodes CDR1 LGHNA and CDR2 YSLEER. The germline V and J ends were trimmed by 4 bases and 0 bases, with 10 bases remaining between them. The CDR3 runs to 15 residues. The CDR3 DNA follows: TGCGCCAGCAGCCCACACATGAGCTCCTACAATGAGCAGTTCTTC. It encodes CASSPHMSSYNEQFF.

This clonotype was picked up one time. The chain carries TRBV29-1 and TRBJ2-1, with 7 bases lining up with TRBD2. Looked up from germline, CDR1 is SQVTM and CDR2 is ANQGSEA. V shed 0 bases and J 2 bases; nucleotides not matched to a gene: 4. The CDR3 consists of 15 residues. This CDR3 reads CSVEDAGDTYNEQFF. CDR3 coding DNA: TGCAGCGTTGAAGATGCGGGAGACACCTACAATGAGCAGTTCTTC.

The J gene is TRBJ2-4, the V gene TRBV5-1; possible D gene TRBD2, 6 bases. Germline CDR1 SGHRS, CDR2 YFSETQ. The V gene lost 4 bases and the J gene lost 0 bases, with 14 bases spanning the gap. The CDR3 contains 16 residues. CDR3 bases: TGCGCCAGCAGCAGGGATCGGGAGCGAGCCAAAAACATTCAGTACTTC. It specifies CASSRDRERAKNIQYF.

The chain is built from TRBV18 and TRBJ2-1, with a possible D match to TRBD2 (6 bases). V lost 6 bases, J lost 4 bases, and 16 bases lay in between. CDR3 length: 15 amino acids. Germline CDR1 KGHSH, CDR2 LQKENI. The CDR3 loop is CASSQTEGQYNEQFF. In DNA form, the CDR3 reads TGTGCCAGCTCGCAAACGGAGGGGCAGTACAATGAGCAGTTCTTC.

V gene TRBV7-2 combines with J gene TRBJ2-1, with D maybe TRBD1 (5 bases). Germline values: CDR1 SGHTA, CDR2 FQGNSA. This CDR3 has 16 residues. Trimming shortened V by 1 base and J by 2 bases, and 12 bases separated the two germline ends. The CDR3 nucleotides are TGTGCCAGCAGCTTAGACGTGACAGAGGCCTACAATGAGCAGTTCTTC. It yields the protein CASSLDVTEAYNEQFF.

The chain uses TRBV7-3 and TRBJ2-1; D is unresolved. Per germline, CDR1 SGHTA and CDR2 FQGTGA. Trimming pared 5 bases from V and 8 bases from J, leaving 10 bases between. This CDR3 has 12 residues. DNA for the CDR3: TGTGCCAGCAGCGGGAAGGCCCATGAGCAGTTCTTC. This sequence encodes CASSGKAHEQFF. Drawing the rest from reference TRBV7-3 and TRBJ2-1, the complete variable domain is GAGVSQTPSNKVTEKGKYVELRCDPISGHTALYWYRQSLGQGPEFLIYFQGTGAADDSGLPNDRFFAVRPEGSVSTLKIQRTERGDSAVYLCASSGKAHEQFFGPGTRLTVL.

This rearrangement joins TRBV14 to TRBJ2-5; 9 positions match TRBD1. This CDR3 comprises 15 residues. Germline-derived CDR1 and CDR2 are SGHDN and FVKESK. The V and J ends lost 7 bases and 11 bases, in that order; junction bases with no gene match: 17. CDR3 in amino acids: CASNQGQGAYNEQYF. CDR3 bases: TGTGCCAGCAACCAGGGACAGGGCGCTTACAATGAGCAGTACTTC.

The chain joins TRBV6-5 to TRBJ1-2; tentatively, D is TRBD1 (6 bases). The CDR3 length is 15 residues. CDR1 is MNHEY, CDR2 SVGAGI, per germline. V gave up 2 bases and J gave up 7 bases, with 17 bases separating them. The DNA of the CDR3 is TGTGCCAGCAGTTACACTCCGTCGGGGGCTGTTGGCTACACCTTC. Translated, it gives CASSYTPSGAVGYTF.

The CDR3, as DNA: TGTGCCAGCAGCCAAGCACAGTGGACTGAAGCTTTCTTT. Its protein product is CASSQAQWTEAFF. The chain carries TRBV3-1 and TRBJ1-1; D is undetermined. The germline V and J ends were trimmed by 1 base and 5 bases, with 8 bases remaining between them. Germline V CDR1 and CDR2: LGHDT, YNNKEL (reference sequence). This CDR3 has 13 residues.

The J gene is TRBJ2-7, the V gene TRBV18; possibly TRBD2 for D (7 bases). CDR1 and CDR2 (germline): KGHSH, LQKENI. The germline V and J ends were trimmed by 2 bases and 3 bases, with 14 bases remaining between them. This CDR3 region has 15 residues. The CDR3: CASSPARGASYEQYF. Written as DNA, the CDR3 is TGTGCCAGCTCACCAGCACGGGGGGCCAGCTACGAGCAGTACTTC.

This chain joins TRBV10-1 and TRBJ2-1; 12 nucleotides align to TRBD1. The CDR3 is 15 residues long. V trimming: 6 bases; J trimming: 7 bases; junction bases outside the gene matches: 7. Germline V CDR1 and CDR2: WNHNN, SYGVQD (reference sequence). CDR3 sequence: CASRPGTGGQNEQFF. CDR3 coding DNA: TGCGCCAGCAGACCCGGGACAGGGGGCCAGAATGAGCAGTTCTTC.

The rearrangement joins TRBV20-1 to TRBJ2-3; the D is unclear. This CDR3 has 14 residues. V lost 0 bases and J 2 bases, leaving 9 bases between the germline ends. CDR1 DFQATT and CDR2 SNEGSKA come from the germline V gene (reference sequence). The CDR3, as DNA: TGCAGTGCTAGAGATCCGCCTAACACAGATACGCAGTATTTT. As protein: CSARDPPNTDTQYF.

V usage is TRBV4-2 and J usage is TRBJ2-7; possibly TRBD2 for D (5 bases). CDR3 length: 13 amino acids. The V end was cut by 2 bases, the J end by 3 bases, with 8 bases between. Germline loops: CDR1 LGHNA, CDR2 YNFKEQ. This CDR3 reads CASSQLRDYEQYF. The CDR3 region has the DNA TGTGCCAGCAGCCAATTACGGGACTACGAGCAGTACTTC.

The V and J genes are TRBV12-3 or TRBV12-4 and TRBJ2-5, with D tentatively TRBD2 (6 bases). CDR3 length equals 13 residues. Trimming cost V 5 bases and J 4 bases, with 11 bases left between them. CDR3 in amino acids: CASSVHGGETQYF. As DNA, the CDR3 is TGTGCCAGCAGTGTTCACGGGGGAGAGACCCAGTACTTC.

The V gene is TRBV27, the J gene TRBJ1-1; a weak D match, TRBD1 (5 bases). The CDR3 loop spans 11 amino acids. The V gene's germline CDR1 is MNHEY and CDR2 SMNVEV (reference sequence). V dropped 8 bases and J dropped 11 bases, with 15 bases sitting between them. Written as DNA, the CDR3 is TGTGCCAGCGGGGTGACGGGACCGGCTTTCTTT. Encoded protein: CASGVTGPAFF.

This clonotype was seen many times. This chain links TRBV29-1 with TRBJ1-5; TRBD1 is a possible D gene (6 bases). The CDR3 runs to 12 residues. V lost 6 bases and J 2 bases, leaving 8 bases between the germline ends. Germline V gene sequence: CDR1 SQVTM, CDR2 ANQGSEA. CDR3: CSVGQRNQPQHF. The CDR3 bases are TGCAGCGTAGGACAGCGCAATCAGCCCCAGCATTTT.

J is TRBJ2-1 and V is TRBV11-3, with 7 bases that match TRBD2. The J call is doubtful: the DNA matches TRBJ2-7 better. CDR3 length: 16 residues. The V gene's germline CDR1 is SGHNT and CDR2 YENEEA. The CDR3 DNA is TGTGCCAGCAGCAAAGCCGCGGGAGACCCCTACAATGAGCAGTACTTC. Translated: CASSKAAGDPYNEQYF.

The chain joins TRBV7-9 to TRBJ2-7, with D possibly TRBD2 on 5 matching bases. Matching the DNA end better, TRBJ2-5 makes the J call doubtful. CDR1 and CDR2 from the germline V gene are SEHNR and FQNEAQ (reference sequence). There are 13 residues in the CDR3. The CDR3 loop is CASSFKRRETQYF. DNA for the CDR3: TGTGCCAGCAGCTTCAAGCGGCGAGAGACCCAGTACTTC.